This TCR beta chain emerged from a study of T cell changes during pregnancy in multiple sclerosis. Trimming shortened V by 5 bases and J by 3 bases, and 23 bases separated the two germline ends. CDR3 length: 17 residues. Sequencing used immunoSEQ multiplex PCR; TCRdb keeps in-frame clones, though not all of them. This sample has about 50,000 clones, with about nine tenths found just once. The source is a female donor with multiple sclerosis, enrolled in a pregnancy study. The V gene is TRBV23-1, the J gene TRBJ2-7, with D possibly TRBD1 on 6 matching bases. TRBV23-1 is classed as an ORF, of uncertain function. Sequenced here: CD4+ T cells from peripheral blood mononuclear cells, sampled in the second trimester of pregnancy. The CDR3 loop reads CASSFVITLGQHYEQYF. The DNA for the CDR3 is TGCGCCAGCAGTTTTGTTATCACCTTAGGACAGCACTACGAGCAGTACTTC.